These 22 T cell receptor beta chains originate from one sample sequenced in a study of T cells in Graves' hyperthyroidism and ophthalmopathy (dated by TCRdb to the late 2010s). The library was produced with multiplex PCR. Sequencing relied on an Illumina HiSeq 2000. Amplification of TCR beta CDR3 regions was carried out from RNA transcripts. A first-round RT-PCR of the TCR CDR3 used the HTBI primer set with the Qiagen OneStep RT-PCR kit. TCRdb reworked the public reads: Q25 trimming with fastp, MiXCR clone assembly, productive beta chains retained. Each CDR3 protein appears once, grouped with its most common genes and DNA. Across this sample there are about 250,000 distinct CDR3 sequences, with about 24% seen only once. The ten largest make up roughly a third of the sample. Material: blood. The receptors stem from a woman in her thirties or forties with Graves' ophthalmopathy.

This clonotype was seen ten or more times. The rearrangement links TRBV30 to TRBJ2-7; the match to TRBD2 covers 9 bases. This CDR3 is 14 amino acids long. V shed 1 base, J shed 1 base, and the junction held 2 bases outside the gene matches. Germline-derived CDR1 and CDR2 are GTSNPN and SVGIG (reference sequence). The CDR3 DNA follows: TGTGCCTGGAGTGGGACTAGCGCATCCTACGAGCAGTACTTC. This codes for CAWSGTSASYEQYF. Using reference TRBV30 and TRBJ2-7 for the parts outside the CDR3, the full variable domain is SQTIHQWPATLVQPVGSPLSLECTVEGTSNPNLYWYRQAAGRGLQLLFYSVGIGQISSEVPQNLSASRPQDRQFILSSKKLLLSDSGFYLCAWSGTSASYEQYFGPGTRLTVT.

This clonotype was recorded at least ten times. This chain connects TRBV30 to TRBJ2-2; D call uncertain. The CDR3 consists of 12 residues. Germline lookup yields CDR1 GTSNPN and CDR2 SVGIG (reference sequence). The V gene lost 2 bases and the J gene lost 6 bases, with 7 bases spanning the gap. CDR3 loop: CAWSMQAGELFF. As DNA, the CDR3 is TGTGCCTGGAGTATGCAGGCCGGGGAGCTGTTTTTT.

The table lists this clonotype with a few counts. This chain uses TRBV24-1 with TRBJ1-1; no clear D. The germline V and J ends were trimmed by 6 bases and 7 bases, with 11 bases remaining between them. From germline, CDR1 is KGHDR and CDR2 SFDVKD. The CDR3 sequence is 12 residues long. The DNA for the CDR3 is TGTGCCACCAGTAGCCTAGGCAGTGAAGCTTTCTTT. Translated: CATSSLGSEAFF.

There are many counts of this clonotype. Given a much more abundant clone one base away, this may be a read error. The V gene is TRBV12-3 or TRBV12-4, the J gene TRBJ2-2; 8 bases agree with TRBD1. The CDR3 contains 16 residues. V shed 5 bases and J 6 bases; nucleotides not matched to a gene: 11. DNA for the CDR3: TGTGCCAGCAGTAGAGGTATCAGGACAGGGCCCGGGGAGCTGTTTTTT. Translation: CASSRGIRTGPGELFF.

In its sample, this clonotype was seen a few times. Relative to the germline gene, one junction end is altered; a read error may explain this. The DNA of the CDR3 is TGTGCCAGCAGCTTCACGGGAGGGGGGCGAGAGACTCAGTACTTC. Translated, it gives CASSFTGGGRETQYF. The chain links TRBV7-3 to TRBJ2-5; TRBD2 matches 8 bases. The germline V gene has CDR1 SGHTA and CDR2 FQGTGA. This CDR3 comprises 15 residues.

The gene calls are TRBV6-2 or TRBV6-3 and TRBJ2-7; 12 bases line up with TRBD2. Trimming cost V 5 bases and J 2 bases; bases outside gene matches: 4. CDR3 length: 15 residues. Germline CDR1 and CDR2: MNHEY and SVGEGT. The CDR3 sequence: CASSTPSGRAYEQYF. CDR3 in DNA: TGTGCCAGCAGTACACCTAGCGGGAGGGCCTACGAGCAGTACTTC.

This clonotype was seen repeatedly, ten times or more. This chain connects TRBV20-1 to TRBJ2-2; no clear D. Trimming pared 2 bases from V and 4 bases from J, leaving 11 bases between. The CDR3 is made up of 14 amino acids. CDR1 DFQATT and CDR2 SNEGSKA come from the germline V gene (reference sequence). Here the CDR3 reads CSARKPSGTGELFF. The CDR3 DNA is TGCAGTGCTAGAAAGCCCTCGGGCACCGGGGAGCTGTTTTTT.

The sample holds many counts of this clonotype. This chain connects TRBV7-2 to TRBJ2-5, with D possibly TRBD1 on 5 matching bases. The CDR3 loop spans 12 amino acids. CDR1 and CDR2 from the germline V gene are SGHTA and FQGNSA. Trimming pared 4 bases from V and 7 bases from J, leaving 10 bases between. In DNA, the CDR3 is TGTGCCAGCAGCTCGGACACCATGACCCAGTACTTC. Amino acids: CASSSDTMTQYF.

V usage is TRBV28 and J usage is TRBJ2-5, with TRBD2 identical over 7 bases. CDR1 is MDHEN and CDR2 is SYDVKM in the germline V gene. V was clipped by 4 bases and J by 4 bases; unmatched bases: 12. The CDR3 length is 16 residues. The chain's CDR3 is CASSSPSGGGGETQYF. The CDR3 DNA reads TGTGCCAGCAGTTCTCCGTCGGGGGGAGGAGGAGAGACCCAGTACTTC.

This clonotype has only a few counts. The genes are TRBV5-6 and TRBJ2-5; 10 bases are a match to TRBD2. The CDR3 is made up of 17 amino acids. The trim removed 2 bases at V and 5 bases at J, leaving 12 bases unmatched. The germline V gene has CDR1 SGHDT and CDR2 YYEEEE. The CDR3 sequence: CASSFTFLAGAVETQYF. CDR3 sequence (DNA): TGTGCCAGCAGCTTTACGTTCCTAGCGGGAGCGGTCGAGACCCAGTACTTC.

This clonotype was recorded at least ten times. This chain links TRBV13 with TRBJ1-1; D ambiguous. The V gene lost 4 bases and the J gene lost 5 bases, with 8 bases spanning the gap. The CDR3 length is 12 residues. The germline gives CDR1 PRHDT, CDR2 FYEKMQ (reference sequence). The CDR3 region has the DNA TGTGCCAGCAGCTCAGAGTGGACTGAAGCTTTCTTT. It yields the protein CASSSEWTEAFF.

The J gene is TRBJ1-1, the V gene TRBV5-1; TRBD1 is a possible D gene (5 bases). The CDR3 is made up of 15 amino acids. Germline values: CDR1 SGHRS, CDR2 YFSETQ. V lost 4 bases and J 4 bases, leaving 17 bases between the germline ends. The CDR3: CASSLTETHGTEAFF. As DNA, the CDR3 is TGCGCCAGCAGCCTGACAGAAACCCACGGCACTGAAGCTTTCTTT.

This clonotype was recorded at least ten times. The rearrangement links TRBV9 to TRBJ2-7; 10 nucleotides match TRBD2. The J segment lost 3 bases and the V segment lost 0 bases, leaving 3 bases of the junction unmatched. The germline CDR1 and CDR2 sequences are SGDLS and YYNGEE. The length of the CDR3 is 15 residues. The DNA of the CDR3 is TGTGCCAGCAGCGTAGGCGGACTAGCGGTCTACGAGCAGTACTTC. Translating it yields CASSVGGLAVYEQYF.

This clonotype was seen repeatedly, ten times or more. The chain carries TRBV10-3 and TRBJ2-7; D call uncertain. Trimming left V 11 bases short and J 1 base short, with 9 bases between. This CDR3 spans 11 amino acids. In germline, CDR1 is ENHRY, CDR2 SYGVKD. The CDR3 nucleotides are TGTGCCGCCACCTCTTCCTACGAGCAGTACTTC. It is translated as CAATSSYEQYF.

This clonotype has more than one count but fewer than ten. The V call is TRBV12-3 or TRBV12-4, the J call TRBJ1-3; D might be TRBD1 (5 bases). V dropped 10 bases and J dropped 6 bases, with 19 bases sitting between them. CDR3 length equals 14 residues. The CDR3 sequence: CAIPSGQGENTIYF. The CDR3 nucleotides are TGTGCCATCCCTTCGGGGCAGGGTGAAAACACCATATATTTT.

This clonotype was recorded many times. The V call is TRBV5-1, the J call TRBJ2-5; 7 bases match TRBD1. Germline CDR1 is SGHRS and CDR2 is YFSETQ. Unmatched junction bases numbered 8, after V lost 4 bases and J lost 5 bases. This CDR3 has 14 residues. CDR3 coding DNA: TGCGCCAGCAGCCCAACCACAGGGGTGGAGACCCAGTACTTC. Amino acids: CASSPTTGVETQYF.

This clonotype was found many times. The gene calls are TRBV19 and TRBJ2-2; D may correspond to TRBD1 or TRBD2 (6 bases each). The germline gives CDR1 LNHDA, CDR2 SQIVND (reference sequence). V lost 8 bases and J 1 base, leaving 11 bases between the germline ends. This CDR3 has 14 residues. This CDR3 is CASYREENTGELFF. The CDR3, as DNA: TGTGCCAGTTACAGGGAGGAGAACACCGGGGAGCTGTTTTTT.

The V and J genes are TRBV6-1 and TRBJ1-1, with a tentative D call TRBD1 (6 bases). Germline CDR1 is MNHNS and CDR2 is SASEGT. There are 13 residues in the CDR3. V lost 3 bases, J lost 12 bases, and 17 bases lay in between. The CDR3 loop is CASSEGGIPRTFF. The CDR3, as DNA: TGTGCCAGCAGTGAGGGGGGCATCCCGAGGACTTTCTTT.

This clonotype was recorded many times. CDR3 DNA sequence: TGCAGTGCTAGATCCGGGGGTCGGACCGGGGAGCTGTTTTTT. It is translated as CSARSGGRTGELFF. This chain joins TRBV20-1 and TRBJ2-2; D is possibly TRBD2 (6 bases). Germline V gene data show CDR1 as DFQATT and CDR2 as SNEGSKA (reference sequence). Trimming cost V 2 bases and J 5 bases, with 12 bases left between them. This CDR3 has 14 amino acids.

This clonotype was detected only a few times. This may be a read error: a much more frequent sequence differs by one nucleotide. V and J are TRBV29-1 and TRBJ1-2; 8 bases fit TRBD1. CDR1 and CDR2 from the germline V gene are SQVTM and ANQGSEA. This CDR3 region has 12 residues. V lost 3 bases and J lost 6; bases outside the gene matches: 3. Here the CDR3 reads CSVDRGRDGYTF. As DNA, the CDR3 is TGCAGCGTTGACAGGGGGCGGGATGGCTACACCTTC.

Ten or more counts support this clonotype. This chain joins TRBV7-9 and TRBJ1-1; TRBD1 might be the D (5 bases). Looked up from germline, CDR1 is SEHNR and CDR2 is FQNEAQ (reference sequence). CDR3 length: 12 residues. Trimming removed 7 bases at V and 8 bases at J, with 14 bases between. CDR3 sequence reads: CASTHSGTEAFF. The CDR3 DNA reads as TGTGCCAGCACCCATTCCGGGACCGAAGCTTTCTTT.

In this sample, this clonotype turned up many times. The chain uses TRBV29-1 and TRBJ1-1, with 7 bases lining up with TRBD1. This CDR3 has 13 residues. Trimming cost V 2 bases and J 3 bases; bases outside gene matches: 3. Germline CDR1 is SQVTM and CDR2 is ANQGSEA. The chain's CDR3 is CSVETGEDTEAFF. The CDR3 coding sequence is TGCAGCGTTGAAACAGGGGAGGACACTGAAGCTTTCTTT.